This T cell receptor beta chain was sequenced during a study of T cell repertoires in cytomegalovirus infection. As for the study in general: Epitope selection comprised recently identified HLA-C-restricted CMV epitopes and well-studied HLA-B-restricted CMV epitopes. It can be stated that public TCR beta signatures indicated CMV infection as well as a matching HLA type. Findings and caveats of the study: Individuals carrying CMV plus the relevant HLA were identified by cumulative frequency of public TCR beta families. Ex vivo, HLA-C-restricted CMV-specific TCR beta clonotypes prevailed over the rest of the response.

With respect to this clonotype: No antigen is known for it.

Trimming took off 2 bases at V and 8 bases at J, with 9 bases between the two ends. The CDR3 runs 11 residues. Per germline, CDR1 GTSNPN and CDR2 SVGIG (reference sequence). TCRdb itself ran the reads through MiXCR, one entry per CDR3 protein. In the table there are under 350,000 distinct CDR3 sequences, about 20% of which are singletons. The source is a human donor in good health (CMV status not recorded). Some clones in this sample may be carry-over from other donors' samples. The chain uses TRBV30 and TRBJ1-1; the D is unclear. Sequencing used cultured PBMCs, obtained from culture after CMV antigen stimulation. CDR3 sequence (DNA): TGTGCCTGGAGTCAGTTACAGGAAGCTTTCTTT. This sequence encodes CAWSQLQEAFF.